The 25 T cell receptor beta chains listed next were all sequenced from one sample in a study of Graves' ophthalmopathy and Graves' hyperthyroidism (dated by TCRdb to between 2018 and 2020). The listed sequencing device is Illumina HiSeq 2000. TCR beta CDR3 regions were amplified from RNA transcripts for repertoire sequencing. The first round was an RT-PCR using HTBI primers with the Qiagen OneStep RT-PCR kit, and this first round was followed by a second-round multiplex PCR, then size selection and purification. Using fastp trimming at Q25 and MiXCR clonotype assembly, TCRdb reanalyzed the public sequencing data and kept in-frame beta chains. Every CDR3 protein is listed once, alongside the most common genes and DNA of its rows. Across this sample there are 300,000 to 400,000 distinct CDR3 sequences, with under 20% seen only once. The ten largest account for 10% to 15% of the sample. Sequenced input: peripheral blood. Receptors originate from an adult man with Graves' ophthalmopathy.

This clonotype was seen more than once but under ten times. DNA for the CDR3: TGTGCCAGCAGCCTGCGGGGCCCTTCTAACTATGGCTACACCTTC. It translates to CASSLRGPSNYGYTF. The rearrangement links TRBV5-6 to TRBJ1-2; the D gene is possibly TRBD1 (5 bases). V was clipped by 4 bases and J by 0 bases, with 13 bases between them. There are 15 residues in the CDR3. Looked up from germline, CDR1 is SGHDT and CDR2 is YYEEEE.

In its sample, this clonotype was seen many times. DNA of the CDR3: TGTGCCAGCAGCCAATTTCTGAACTCTCAACAAGAGACCCAGTACTTC. This encodes CASSQFLNSQQETQYF. The chain is built from TRBV4-2 and TRBJ2-5; D not certain. V was trimmed by 2 bases and J by 2 bases, leaving 15 bases between them. Germline V lookup: CDR1 LGHNA, CDR2 YNFKEQ. CDR3 length: 16 residues.

J is TRBJ1-2 and V is TRBV7-3, with 8 bases fitting TRBD1. The CDR3 covers 15 residues. Germline loops: CDR1 SGHTA, CDR2 FQGTGA. V was clipped by 6 bases and J by 0 bases; unmatched bases: 6. As DNA, the CDR3 is TGTGCCAGCAGTCCCTGGACAGGGTCTAACTATGGCTACACCTTC. Its protein product is CASSPWTGSNYGYTF.

This clonotype has at least ten counts. The V and J genes are TRBV20-1 and TRBJ1-1; D not resolved. Germline loops: CDR1 DFQATT, CDR2 SNEGSKA (reference sequence). CDR3 length: 12 residues. Trimming took off 4 bases at V and 7 bases at J, with 13 bases between the two ends. The CDR3 loop is CSAISGGGEAFF. The CDR3 DNA is TGCAGTGCTATTTCAGGTGGAGGTGAAGCTTTCTTT.

This clonotype was counted ten times or more. DNA for the CDR3: TGTGCCAGCAGCTTACCCCGACTAAGTATGAACACTGAAGCTTTCTTT. This sequence encodes CASSLPRLSMNTEAFF. The chain combines TRBV11-3 with TRBJ1-1, with D uncertain. This CDR3 spans 16 amino acids. The V end lost 2 bases, the J end lost 0 bases, and 13 bases lay between the germline ends. Germline V gene data show CDR1 as SGHNT and CDR2 as YENEEA.

This clonotype was counted many times. The chain has TRBV6-1 and TRBJ2-7; D unclear. There are 11 residues in the CDR3. The germline gives CDR1 MNHNS, CDR2 SASEGT. V dropped 3 bases and J dropped 3 bases, with 3 bases sitting between them. CDR3 nucleotide sequence: TGTGCCAGCAGTGACAACTACGAGCAGTACTTC. Its translation: CASSDNYEQYF.

This clonotype has ten or more counts. The chain recombines TRBV24-1 with TRBJ2-7; weak D call: TRBD1 (5 bases). The V and J ends lost 3 bases and 6 bases respectively, with 11 bases between them. The CDR3 spans 13 residues. CDR1 is KGHDR and CDR2 is SFDVKD in the germline V gene. The CDR3, as DNA: TGTGCCACCAGTGATCTTAGAAGGGGCGAGCAGTACTTC. Protein sequence: CATSDLRRGEQYF.

A single count supports this clonotype. V usage is TRBV6-2 or TRBV6-3 and J usage is TRBJ1-1; D perhaps matches TRBD1 (6 bases). V lost 6 bases to trimming and J lost 3 bases, with 17 bases between them. This CDR3 region has 15 residues. CDR1 is MNHEY, CDR2 SVGEGT, per germline. CDR3 nucleotides: TGTGCCAGCAGCCAACTTACCAGGGGATACACTGAAGCTTTCTTT. Amino acids: CASSQLTRGYTEAFF.

CDR3 nucleotide sequence: TGTGCCAGCAGCCAAGATGGCAACGGTTTCCCTGAAGCTTTCTTT. Translated, it gives CASSQDGNGFPEAFF. The rearrangement joins TRBV3-1 to TRBJ1-1; D is unclear. This CDR3 contains 15 residues. CDR1 and CDR2 from the germline V gene are LGHDT and YNNKEL (reference sequence). V lost 0 bases, J lost 6 bases, and 14 bases lay in between.

This clonotype has only a few counts. The V and J genes are TRBV7-3 and TRBJ1-1; 7 bases fit TRBD1. Germline V gene sequence: CDR1 SGHTA, CDR2 FQGTGA. The CDR3 length is 17 residues. V was pared by 5 bases and J by 5 bases, with 17 bases of the junction left unmatched. The CDR3 here is CASSLNDYRGELTEAFF. The CDR3 DNA is TGTGCCAGCAGCCTAAACGATTACAGGGGAGAATTGACTGAAGCTTTCTTT.

This clonotype was seen at least ten times. J is TRBJ1-5 and V is TRBV2; possibly TRBD1 for D (5 bases). CDR1 and CDR2 from the germline V gene are SNHLY and FYNNEI. CDR3 length: 15 residues. The V and J ends lost 3 bases and 4 bases respectively, with 13 bases between them. Here the CDR3 DNA reads TGTGCCAGCAGTGAGAGTAGGACAACTAATCAGCCCCAGCATTTT. Translation: CASSESRTTNQPQHF.

This clonotype has just a few counts. The CDR3 is CASSSGTGDTGELFF. In nucleotides, the CDR3 is TGTGCCAGCAGCTCCGGGACAGGGGACACCGGGGAGCTGTTTTTT. V usage is TRBV28 and J usage is TRBJ2-2, with TRBD1 identical over 10 bases. This CDR3 region has 15 residues. The V gene end was trimmed by 6 bases and the J gene end by 3 bases; junction bases not matched to a gene: 4. The germline CDR1 and CDR2 sequences are MDHEN and SYDVKM.

This sequence joins TRBV3-1 and TRBJ2-2; possibly TRBD1 or TRBD2 for D (6 bases each). V lost 2 bases, J lost 1 base, and 11 bases lay in between. Germline lookup yields CDR1 LGHDT and CDR2 YNNKEL (reference sequence). CDR3 length: 16 amino acids. The DNA of the CDR3 is TGTGCCAGCAGCCAACATGGGGGGCTGAACACCGGGGAGCTGTTTTTT. Translating it yields CASSQHGGLNTGELFF.

This clonotype was seen many times. The CDR3 nucleotides are TGTGCCAGCAGCTCCGCGGGACTAGATAGTGAGACCCAGTACTTC. Translated, it gives CASSSAGLDSETQYF. This rearrangement joins TRBV7-2 to TRBJ2-5; 8 bases fit TRBD2. V lost 4 bases to trimming and J lost 5 bases; unmatched junction nucleotides: 9. The length of the CDR3 is 15 residues. In germline, CDR1 is SGHTA, CDR2 FQGNSA.

This clonotype was counted at least ten times. The V and J genes are TRBV15 and TRBJ2-5, with D possibly TRBD2 on 7 matching bases. Trimming took 3 bases from V and 5 from J, leaving 22 bases between them. The CDR3 is made up of 17 amino acids. Germline CDR1 is LNHNV and CDR2 is YYDKDF (reference sequence). The CDR3 spells CATSSGSLAGAGETQYF. CDR3 in DNA: TGTGCCACCAGCAGTGGCTCGCTGGCGGGGGCGGGGGAGACCCAGTACTTC.

This clonotype occurred a few times. The chain links TRBV5-1 to TRBJ2-7; perhaps TRBD1 as D (5 bases). The CDR3 consists of 13 residues. Germline V lookup: CDR1 SGHRS, CDR2 YFSETQ. Deletions cut 2 bases from V and 4 bases from J, with 10 bases between. The CDR3 DNA is TGCGCCAGCAGCTTAGACAGTTTTTACGAGCAGTACTTC. This sequence encodes CASSLDSFYEQYF.

The gene calls are TRBV7-2 and TRBJ1-6; the D gene is possibly TRBD1 (6 bases). The CDR3 has 15 residues. Trimming shortened V by 3 bases and J by 5 bases, and 11 bases separated the two germline ends. In germline, CDR1 is SGHTA, CDR2 FQGNSA. The CDR3: CASSFGQLNNSPLHF. The CDR3 bases are TGTGCCAGCAGCTTCGGACAGCTTAATAATTCACCCCTCCACTTT.

This clonotype was seen at least ten times. The J gene is TRBJ1-2, the V gene TRBV7-2; D might be TRBD1 (5 bases). In germline, CDR1 is SGHTA, CDR2 FQGNSA. Trimming took off 5 bases at V and 4 bases at J, with 14 bases between the two ends. The CDR3 sequence is 14 residues long. The CDR3 loop reads CASSASGGSYGYTF. The CDR3, as DNA: TGTGCCAGCAGCGCGAGTGGGGGGAGCTATGGCTACACCTTC.

This clonotype was counted many times. V gene TRBV6-2 or TRBV6-3 combines with J gene TRBJ1-5, with D maybe TRBD1 (6 bases). The V and J ends lost 2 bases and 4 bases respectively, with 9 bases between them. The germline gives CDR1 MNHEY, CDR2 SVGEGT. The CDR3 has 14 amino acids. CDR3 residues: CASSYGDTNQPQHF. CDR3 coding DNA: TGTGCCAGCAGTTACGGGGACACAAATCAGCCCCAGCATTTT.

In its sample, this clonotype was seen many times. The chain has TRBV6-2 or TRBV6-3 and TRBJ2-6, with 9 positions matching TRBD1. The CDR3 is 17 residues long. With V trimmed by 2 bases and J by 0 bases, 2 bases remained unmatched. The germline CDR1 and CDR2 sequences are MNHEY and SVGEGT. The CDR3 nucleotides read TGTGCCAGCAGTTACCCGACAGGGGGCTCTGGGGCCAACGTCCTGACTTTC. It specifies CASSYPTGGSGANVLTF.

This clonotype was counted at least ten times. The rearrangement joins TRBV6-5 to TRBJ2-5; 9 bases are shared with TRBD1. This CDR3 spans 16 amino acids. V was clipped by 0 bases and J by 3 bases; unmatched bases: 5. Germline V gene sequence: CDR1 MNHEY, CDR2 SVGAGI. CDR3 DNA: TGTGCCAGCAGTTACTCGTGGACAGGGGAGAAAGAGACCCAGTACTTC. Its protein is CASSYSWTGEKETQYF.

In its sample, this clonotype was seen many times. The V gene is TRBV2, the J gene TRBJ2-7, with 9 bases that match TRBD2. CDR1 and CDR2 from the germline V gene are SNHLY and FYNNEI. J lost 0 bases, V lost 2 bases, and 5 bases had no gene match. This CDR3 is built from 16 residues. The CDR3 nucleotides are TGTGCCAGCAGTGAACCCCCAGCGGGGGGCTCCTACGAGCAGTACTTC. This gives the protein CASSEPPAGGSYEQYF.

This rearrangement joins TRBV12-5 to TRBJ2-7; D remains unclear. The CDR3 has 12 residues. Germline V gene lookup returns CDR1 LGHNT and CDR2 FRNRAP. V was shortened by 4 bases and J by 4 bases, with 8 bases between the two germline ends. Here the CDR3 reads CASGSPRYEQYF. In DNA, the CDR3 is TGTGCTAGTGGTTCCCCTAGGTACGAGCAGTACTTC.

On this clonotype: The CDR3 end shows no conserved phenylalanine or tryptophan, and so a read error is likely. The V and J genes are TRBV4-3 and TRBJ2-5; no firm D call. This CDR3 has 15 amino acids. Trimming removed 4 bases at V and 4 bases at J, with 16 bases between. CDR1 is LGHNA, CDR2 YSLEER, per germline. The CDR3 region has the DNA TGCGCCAGCAGCCGAGTATCCGGCAGAGGAGAGACCCAGTACCTC. It specifies CASSRVSGRGETQYL.

This clonotype was counted many times. V is TRBV7-9 and J is TRBJ1-1; no clear D gene. V was shortened by 1 base and J by 4 bases, with 13 bases between the two germline ends. Germline CDR1 and CDR2: SEHNR and FQNEAQ (reference sequence). The CDR3 consists of 15 residues. CDR3: CASSLVEGLGTEAFF. In DNA form, the CDR3 reads TGTGCCAGCAGCTTAGTTGAGGGTCTGGGCACTGAAGCTTTCTTT.